These 19 T cell receptor beta chains originate from one sample sequenced in a study of blood T cell repertoires in COVID-19. Clones were read by immunoSEQ multiplex PCR, and TCRdb kept only the in-frame ones, dropping some. This table holds a few hundred thousand clones, roughly 90% found once. Sample: peripheral blood. These receptors were obtained from a man aged 35 to 55 with acute or convalescent COVID-19.

The chain employs TRBV4-3 and TRBJ1-2; D might be TRBD1 (6 bases). The V and J ends lost 0 bases and 10 bases respectively, with 15 bases between them. Germline V gene sequence: CDR1 LGHNA, CDR2 YSLEER. The CDR3 is made up of 14 amino acids. The CDR3 DNA reads TGCGCCAGCAGCCAAGATCAGGGGCGAAGTAACTACACCTTC. Protein sequence: CASSQDQGRSNYTF.

This clone came up once. The chain uses TRBV9 and TRBJ1-5; possibly TRBD1 for D (6 bases). V was shortened by 0 bases and J by 4 bases, with 11 bases between the two germline ends. This CDR3 has 15 amino acids. Germline V gene sequence: CDR1 SGDLS, CDR2 YYNGEE. The CDR3 reads CASSVGTDGNQPQHF. CDR3 nucleotides: TGTGCCAGCAGCGTAGGGACAGACGGAAATCAGCCCCAGCATTTT.

This chain connects TRBV19 to TRBJ2-3, with 9 bases lining up with TRBD1. Unmatched junction bases numbered 6, after V lost 5 bases and J lost 3 bases. The length of the CDR3 is 15 residues. Germline CDR1 LNHDA, CDR2 SQIVND (reference sequence). The CDR3 spells CASSVPGQGTDTQYF. CDR3 DNA sequence: TGTGCCAGTAGTGTCCCGGGACAGGGAACAGATACGCAGTATTTT.

The chain links TRBV9 to TRBJ1-3; 7 bases align to TRBD1. The germline V gene encodes CDR1 SGDLS and CDR2 YYNGEE. The CDR3 length is 15 residues. Trimming took 3 bases from V and 2 from J; bases not matched to a gene: 5. The DNA for the CDR3 is TGTGCCAGCAGCGGAGGGGGCAGGGCTGGAAACACCATATATTTT. It encodes CASSGGGRAGNTIYF.

In its sample, this clone was seen a few times. The chain couples TRBV7-3 to TRBJ2-3; 7 nucleotides align to TRBD2. The V gene end was trimmed by 2 bases and the J gene end by 4 bases; junction bases not matched to a gene: 12. The CDR3 contains 17 residues. The germline V gene encodes CDR1 SGHTA and CDR2 FQGTGA. DNA for the CDR3: TGTGCCAGCAGCTTACTTCCTCGTGGCGGGAGTGCAGATACGCAGTATTTT. Its protein product is CASSLLPRGGSADTQYF.

This clone was detected a few times. This chain links TRBV6-2 or TRBV6-3 with TRBJ1-2, with D possibly being TRBD1 (6 bases). Germline values: CDR1 MNHEY, CDR2 SVGEGT. The V end lost 5 bases, the J end lost 8 bases, and 18 bases lay between the germline ends. The CDR3 is 14 amino acids. The CDR3 protein is CASSESGHVNGYTF. The DNA for the CDR3 is TGTGCCAGCAGTGAGTCGGGACACGTCAACGGCTACACCTTC.

This chain uses TRBV29-1 with TRBJ2-3; 9 positions match TRBD1. This CDR3 has 13 residues. CDR1 is SQVTM, CDR2 ANQGSEA, per germline. With V trimmed by 4 bases and J by 4 bases, 3 bases remained unmatched. The CDR3 DNA reads TGCAGCGTTGCACAGGGGGCCGCAGATACGCAGTATTTT. Amino acid sequence: CSVAQGAADTQYF.

This chain joins TRBV6-6 and TRBJ2-7; 9 positions match TRBD2. The germline CDR1 and CDR2 sequences are MNHNY and SVGAGI (reference sequence). With V trimmed by 5 bases and J by 4 bases, 21 bases remained unmatched. CDR3 size: 19 residues. This CDR3 is CASSRNPQRGDPRPYEQYF. CDR3 DNA: TGTGCCAGCAGTCGAAACCCTCAGCGGGGGGACCCTAGACCTTACGAGCAGTACTTC.

The V gene is TRBV20-1, the J gene TRBJ2-5; 9 positions match TRBD2. Germline assignment: CDR1 DFQATT and CDR2 SNEGSKA (reference sequence). This CDR3 comprises 15 residues. V was pared by 3 bases and J by 2 bases, with 7 bases of the junction left unmatched. Here the CDR3 reads CSASGRGGFQETQYF. CDR3 sequence (DNA): TGCAGTGCTAGTGGGCGGGGGGGGTTTCAAGAGACCCAGTACTTC.

The chain uses TRBV28 and TRBJ2-7; 9 positions match TRBD1. Germline V gives CDR1 MDHEN, CDR2 SYDVKM. V gave up 3 bases and J gave up 7 bases; unmatched junction bases: 10. The CDR3 consists of 15 residues. The CDR3 protein is CASSLWTGVRREQYF. CDR3 nucleotides: TGTGCCAGCAGTTTGTGGACAGGGGTTAGGCGGGAGCAGTACTTC.

V is TRBV27 and J is TRBJ1-2; 9 bases align to TRBD1. Germline CDR1 and CDR2: MNHEY and SMNVEV (reference sequence). The CDR3 is 16 amino acids. V shed 8 bases, J shed 4 bases, and the junction held 14 bases outside the gene matches. CDR3 DNA sequence: TGTGCCAGCTCCCAAACCCCGAGACAGGGGGGCTATGGCTACACCTTC. Translated, it gives CASSQTPRQGGYGYTF.

The V gene is TRBV27, the J gene TRBJ2-7; perhaps TRBD1 as D (5 bases). There are 16 residues in the CDR3. Trimming took 3 bases from V and 2 from J, leaving 17 bases between them. Germline V lookup: CDR1 MNHEY, CDR2 SMNVEV (reference sequence). Here the CDR3 reads CASSFVSAGATYEQYF. The CDR3 coding sequence is TGTGCCAGCAGTTTCGTTTCGGCTGGGGCGACCTACGAGCAGTACTTC.

The chain joins TRBV28 to TRBJ1-6; D uncertain. This CDR3 is 16 amino acids long. V lost 2 bases to trimming and J lost 10 bases, with 18 bases between them. Germline-derived CDR1 and CDR2 are MDHEN and SYDVKM. CDR3 residues: CASSLISGYWESPLHF. DNA of the CDR3: TGTGCCAGCAGTTTAATTTCCGGGTACTGGGAGTCACCCCTCCACTTT.

The chain has TRBV6-5 and TRBJ1-1, with D maybe TRBD1 (5 bases). CDR1 and CDR2 from the germline V gene are MNHEY and SVGAGI. V lost 7 bases and J lost 0, with 15 bases in between. This CDR3 has 15 amino acids. CDR3 region: CASNPTDSMNTEAFF. CDR3 nucleotides: TGTGCCAGCAACCCGACAGATTCCATGAACACTGAAGCTTTCTTT.

The chain carries TRBV19 and TRBJ1-5; D may be TRBD1 (5 bases). The CDR3 has 15 amino acids. Per the germline V gene, CDR1 is LNHDA and CDR2 is SQIVND (reference sequence). V lost 3 bases to trimming and J lost 1 base, with 10 bases between them. The CDR3 coding sequence is TGTGCCAGTAGTATCGTCCCAGGGAGCAATCAGCCCCAGCATTTT. Translated: CASSIVPGSNQPQHF.

The V call is TRBV27, the J call TRBJ1-1; 8 nucleotides align to TRBD1. The junction had 7 bases not matched to a gene; V was cut back by 3 bases and J by 1 base. The CDR3 has 16 amino acids. Germline V gene lookup returns CDR1 MNHEY and CDR2 SMNVEV (reference sequence). As DNA, the CDR3 is TGTGCCAGCAGTTTCACAGGGGGGAGAGGGAACACTGAAGCTTTCTTT. Protein product: CASSFTGGRGNTEAFF.

This chain links TRBV30 with TRBJ2-7; D might be TRBD1 (5 bases). This CDR3 is 13 amino acids long. Trimming removed 3 bases from V and 2 bases from J, with 11 bases in between. The germline V gene has CDR1 GTSNPN and CDR2 SVGIG (reference sequence). This CDR3 is CAWRAGNPYEQYF. CDR3 sequence (DNA): TGTGCCTGGAGAGCAGGGAACCCCTACGAGCAGTACTTC.

V is TRBV6-5 and J is TRBJ2-7; weak D call: TRBD2 (7 bases). Trimming shortened V by 7 bases and J by 5 bases, and 15 bases separated the two germline ends. CDR1 is MNHEY and CDR2 is SVGAGI in the germline V gene. The CDR3 extends over 13 amino acids. CDR3 region: CASNVLGGDEQYF. CDR3 nucleotide sequence: TGTGCCAGCAACGTATTAGGGGGGGACGAGCAGTACTTC.

This chain joins TRBV9 and TRBJ1-1; possibly TRBD1 for D (5 bases). The ends were cut back, 5 bases at V and 0 bases at J, with 11 bases in the middle. The length of the CDR3 is 14 residues. Germline V gene data show CDR1 as SGDLS and CDR2 as YYNGEE. CDR3: CASRKGTLNTEAFF. The CDR3, as DNA: TGTGCCAGCAGAAAAGGGACTTTGAACACTGAAGCTTTCTTT.